Listed below are T cell receptor beta chains from one sample, sequenced in a study of technical replicates of blood from a handful of donors. Clones were read by immunoSEQ multiplex PCR, and TCRdb kept only the in-frame ones, dropping some. Counted here are fewer than 90,000 clones, 94% occurring once; the ten biggest clones make up approximately 0.25%. The specimen was T cells isolated from PBMCs. Receptor source: a human donor in good health. CDR3s include the opening cysteine and the closing phenylalanine or tryptophan. The D gene is left open where the match is weak. Not all rows give a size; the values are once, few, many and, for expanded clones, a class.

j_call v_call d_call clone_size cdr3_nt cdr3_aa
TRBJ2-1 TRBV6-1 TRBD1 . TGTGCCAGCACGAGCCGGGACAGGGCATTTGAGCAGTTCTTC CASTSRDRAFEQFF
TRBJ1-1 TRBV16 TRBD1 . TGTGCCAGCAGCCTACCGGGACAGTCTACTGAAGCTTTCTTT CASSLPGQSTEAFF
TRBJ1-2 TRBV29-1 . . TGCAGCGTTGAAGGGGGGCCCTTTAACTATGGCTACACCTTC CSVEGGPFNYGYTF
TRBJ1-1 TRBV5-1 TRBD1 . TGCGCCAGCAGCTTCCAGGGGGACACTGAAGCTTTCTTT CASSFQGDTEAFF
TRBJ2-7 TRBV6-1 . . TGTGCCAGCAGACCGTGGGGGGACGAGCAGTACTTC CASRPWGDEQYF
TRBJ2-1 TRBV14 . . TGTGCCAGCGCAGCGACCTCCTACAATGAGCAGTTCTTC CASAATSYNEQFF
TRBJ2-5 TRBV2 TRBD1 . TGTGCCAGCAGGACAGGGGACCAAGAGACCCAGTACTTC CASRTGDQETQYF
TRBJ2-7 TRBV7-9 . . TGTGCCAGCAGCCCACTCTTGGGACTCACAGATTACGAGCAGTACTTC CASSPLLGLTDYEQYF
TRBJ1-1 TRBV7-9 . few TGTGCCAGCAGCTGGGACGATTGGAGGGGCACTGAAGCTTTCTTT CASSWDDWRGTEAFF
TRBJ2-5 TRBV7-9 . . TGTGCCAGCAGCCCCGACTTACAAGAGACCCAGTACTTC CASSPDLQETQYF
TRBJ1-2 TRBV7-9 . . TGTGCCAGCAGCTTAGCGCTTCGGGGGGGAAGTGGCTACACCTTC CASSLALRGGSGYTF
TRBJ2-7 TRBV2 TRBD1 . TGTGCCAGCAGGATAGGGACAGGGGGCAGGTACGAGCAGTACTTC CASRIGTGGRYEQYF
TRBJ2-7 TRBV13 TRBD1 once TGTGCCAGCAGCGAAGGGGGGACAGGGTTGGCGGAGTACTTC CASSEGGTGLAEYF
TRBJ1-1 TRBV5-8 TRBD1 once TGTGCCAGCAGCTTGGGGACAGGGGGAGAGAACACTGAAGCTTTCTTT CASSLGTGGENTEAFF
TRBJ1-2 TRBV27 . once TGTGCCAGCAGTTTAGGGGGGGACTATGGCTACACCTTC CASSLGGDYGYTF
TRBJ1-1 TRBV5-1 . . TGCGCCAGCAGGCTTGAGAGGCTTCGCACCCCGGAAAGGAACACTGAAGCTTTCTTT CASRLERLRTPERNTEAFF
TRBJ2-3 TRBV5-1 TRBD2 . TGCGCCAGCAGCTTGCCGGCTAGCGGGGGCCGGACGAGCACAGATACGCAGTATTTT CASSLPASGGRTSTDTQYF
TRBJ2-1 TRBV2 . . TGTGCCAGCATTCAGGGGGGAGCCTACAATGAGCAGTTCTTC CASIQGGAYNEQFF
TRBJ1-2 TRBV28 . . TGTGCCAGCAATAATGGGGGACTTTATGGCTACACCTTC CASNNGGLYGYTF
TRBJ2-1 TRBV5-1 . . TGCGCCAGCAGACTAGGCGTATATGAGCAGTTCTTC CASRLGVYEQFF
TRBJ1-5 TRBV19 TRBD1 . TGTGCCAGTAGTATCGTCCGGACAGGGCTAGGTCAGCCCCAGCATTTT CASSIVRTGLGQPQHF
TRBJ2-7 TRBV6-6 TRBD2 . TGTGCCAGTACTAGCGGGAGAATTGCTCACGAGCAGTACTTC CASTSGRIAHEQYF
TRBJ1-4 TRBV28 TRBD1 . TGTGCCAGCAGTCAGGGGGACGCAACTAATGAAAAACTGTTTTTT CASSQGDATNEKLFF
TRBJ1-2 TRBV6-1 . . TGTGCCAGCAGTGTGAGTAGTGGCTACACCTTC CASSVSSGYTF
TRBJ2-1 TRBV5-1 TRBD2 . TGCGCCAGCAGCTCGACTAGCGGGAGTCTGAATGAGCAGTTCTTC CASSSTSGSLNEQFF
TRBJ2-7 TRBV19 . . TGTGCCAGTAGTATAGTAGGTTGGGACAAAAGCTCCTACGAGCAGTACTTC CASSIVGWDKSSYEQYF
TRBJ1-2 TRBV4-2 . . TGTGCCAGCAGCCAAGCCGACGACAGGTTGAAATATGGCTACACCTTC CASSQADDRLKYGYTF
TRBJ1-2 TRBV12-5 . . TGTGCCAGCCAGGAGGCGGGCACCTTC CASQEAGTF
TRBJ2-1 TRBV6-6 . . TGTGCCAGCAGTCTCACAGGGTCCCCCGCTTTCGATGAGCAGTTCTTC CASSLTGSPAFDEQFF
TRBJ2-3 TRBV18 TRBD2 few TGTGCCAGCTCAACCACGTTGGGAGGGGTAAAAGGAGGAGATACGCAGTATTTT CASSTTLGGVKGGDTQYF
TRBJ2-5 TRBV6-5 . . TGTGCCAGCAGTATACTAGGTCAAGAGACCCAGTACTTC CASSILGQETQYF
TRBJ2-1 TRBV7-3 TRBD2 . TGTGCCAGCAGCTACCTAGCGGGGGCATACAATGAGCAGTTCTTC CASSYLAGAYNEQFF
TRBJ1-6 TRBV9 TRBD1 . TGTGCCAGCAGCGCGCAGGGGGCATCCTATAATTCACCCCTCCACTTT CASSAQGASYNSPLHF
TRBJ2-3 TRBV18 . . TGTGCCAGCTCACGTGTGGTGACAGGAAGTAGATATTTT CASSRVVTGSRYF
TRBJ2-7 TRBV11-2 TRBD2 . TGTGCCAGCAGCTTGGTAGCGGGAAGCTCCTACGAGCAGTACTTC CASSLVAGSSYEQYF
TRBJ2-2 TRBV2 . once TGTGCCAGCAGTGAACTTCGGGACACCGGGGAGCTGTTTTTT CASSELRDTGELFF
TRBJ1-2 TRBV11-2 . . TGTGCCAGCAGCAATCCCCCGGGTCACTATGGCTACACCTTC CASSNPPGHYGYTF
TRBJ1-1 TRBV6-1 TRBD1 . TGTGCCAGCAGCGTACAGGGGGTTCTGAACACTGAAGCTTTCTTT CASSVQGVLNTEAFF
TRBJ1-2 TRBV5-1 . . TGCGCCAGCAGCACGGACAGTAACTATGGCTACACCTTC CASSTDSNYGYTF
TRBJ2-3 TRBV5-1 . . TGCGCCAGCAGCCCGACAGGGACTGTAGATACGCAGTATTTT CASSPTGTVDTQYF
TRBJ2-1 TRBV5-1 TRBD2 few TGCGCCAGCAGCTTCACTAGCGGGAGGGCCAATGAGCAGTTCTTC CASSFTSGRANEQFF
TRBJ2-1 TRBV14 . once TGTGCCAGCAGCCAAGGCCAGGGCGGAGATGAGCAGTTCTTC CASSQGQGGDEQFF
TRBJ2-3 TRBV7-9 TRBD1 . TGTGCCAGCAGCGCGACAGGGGACCGCACAGATACGCAGTATTTT CASSATGDRTDTQYF
TRBJ2-7 TRBV9 TRBD1 . TGTGCCAGCAGCGCTGGGGACAGGGCCACTTACGAGCAGTACTTC CASSAGDRATYEQYF
TRBJ2-7 TRBV5-4 TRBD1 . TGTGCCAGCAGCCCCACGGACAGGCGCTACGAGCAGTACTTC CASSPTDRRYEQYF
TRBJ1-2 TRBV7-2 TRBD1 once TGTGCCAGCAGCCGACAGGGGGAATATGGCTACACCTTC CASSRQGEYGYTF
TRBJ1-1 TRBV11-2 TRBD1 . TGTGCCAGCAGCCCTCGGACAGGGTTGAACACTGAAGCTTTCTTT CASSPRTGLNTEAFF
TRBJ1-1 TRBV25-1 . few TGTGCCAGCTACAGTGCGAACACTGAAGCTTTCTTT CASYSANTEAFF
TRBJ1-1 TRBV5-6 . . TGTGCCAGCAGCTTGTCACCAAAGCCGAACACTGAAGCTTTCTTT CASSLSPKPNTEAFF
TRBJ2-5 TRBV28 TRBD2 . TGTGCCAGCAGTTTAGGCGGGAGGGCCCGGGTGACCCAGTACTTC CASSLGGRARVTQYF
TRBJ1-1 TRBV10-3 . once TGTGCCATCAGTCCGGGAGGGGCAGAAATCACTGAAGCTTTCTTT CAISPGGAEITEAFF
TRBJ2-7 TRBV6-5 TRBD1 once TGTGCCAGCAGTCGAACCGGGACAGGGTTTGGCGAGCAGTACTTC CASSRTGTGFGEQYF
TRBJ2-7 TRBV11-2 . . TGTGCCAGCAGCTCTTCGGTCGAGCAGTACTTC CASSSSVEQYF